A single sample is the source of the 30 T cell receptor beta chains below, sequenced in a study of Graves' ophthalmopathy and Graves' hyperthyroidism. RNA transcripts provided the template for amplifying TCR beta CDR3 regions. RT-PCR was first run with HTBI primers, then multiplex PCR in a second round. Each CDR3 protein is one row after TCRdb ran MiXCR on the multiplex PCR reads. The table lists hundreds of thousands of distinct CDR3 sequences, 22% of them singletons. Sequencing was performed on peripheral blood. The receptors come from a woman younger than 30 with stable Graves' hyperthyroidism. Some clones in this sample may be carry-over from other donors' samples.

This clonotype was counted ten times or more. The chain employs TRBV29-1 and TRBJ1-1; D is undetermined. The CDR3 totals 13 residues. The ends were cut back, 2 bases at V and 2 bases at J, with 9 bases in the middle. Germline CDR1 and CDR2: SQVTM and ANQGSEA. In DNA form, the CDR3 reads TGCAGCGTTGAATGGCCCCTTAACACTGAAGCTTTCTTT. This codes for CSVEWPLNTEAFF.

This clonotype was observed many times. V gene TRBV2 combines with J gene TRBJ1-2, with 9 bases that match TRBD1. Losses at the gene ends were 0 bases for V and 8 bases for J; bases not matched to a gene: 7. CDR1 and CDR2 (germline): SNHLY, FYNNEI. The CDR3 runs to 15 residues. CDR3 in amino acids: CASSEATRTGDGYTF. CDR3 DNA: TGTGCCAGCAGTGAAGCAACTAGGACAGGGGACGGCTACACCTTC. Supplemented by reference TRBV2 and TRBJ1-2, the full variable domain reads EPEVTQTPSHQVTQMGQEVILRCVPISNHLYFYWYRQILGQKVEFLVSFYNNEISEKSEIFDDQFSVERPDGSNFTLKIRSTKLEDSAMYFCASSEATRTGDGYTFGSGTRLTVV.

This clonotype occurred many times. The V gene is TRBV6-2 or TRBV6-3, the J gene TRBJ1-1; no clear D gene. Per the germline V gene, CDR1 is MNHEY and CDR2 is SVGEGT. V was clipped by 4 bases and J by 2 bases, with 17 bases between them. The CDR3 has 16 amino acids. CDR3 loop: CASSSQDPVRNTEAFF. The CDR3 nucleotides read TGTGCCAGCAGTTCTCAGGACCCAGTCCGAAACACTGAAGCTTTCTTT.

This rearrangement joins TRBV12-5 to TRBJ1-5; TRBD1 matches 9 bases. V trimming: 5 bases; J trimming: 0 bases; junction bases outside the gene matches: 14. The V gene's germline CDR1 is LGHNT and CDR2 FRNRAP. There are 19 residues in the CDR3. The CDR3 loop reads CASGLAGTGMAYSNQPQHF. As DNA, the CDR3 is TGTGCTAGTGGTCTAGCCGGGACAGGGATGGCGTATAGCAATCAGCCCCAGCATTTT.

The CDR3 DNA follows: TGTGCCAGTGGGGGATATGGCTATGGCTACACCTTC. This encodes CASGGYGYGYTF. This chain links TRBV28 with TRBJ1-2; weak D call: TRBD1 (5 bases). Germline V CDR1 and CDR2: MDHEN, SYDVKM. The CDR3 has 12 amino acids. V was cut by 9 bases and J by 4 bases, with 12 bases left in between.

In its sample, this clonotype was seen a few times. V and J are TRBV6-1 and TRBJ2-7; D possibly uses TRBD1 or TRBD2 (7 bases each). V lost 8 bases and J lost 0, with 14 bases in between. Germline CDR1 reads MNHNS; CDR2 reads SASEGT. CDR3 length: 14 residues. The CDR3 reads CASAGDSHSYEQYF. The DNA of the CDR3 is TGTGCCAGCGCGGGGGACAGTCACTCCTACGAGCAGTACTTC.

This clonotype was recorded at least ten times. This chain connects TRBV20-1 to TRBJ1-1; D call uncertain. Germline V gene lookup returns CDR1 DFQATT and CDR2 SNEGSKA (reference sequence). V was clipped by 0 bases and J by 11 bases, with 10 bases between them. The length of the CDR3 is 11 residues. The chain's CDR3 is CSARETPRAFF. The CDR3 bases are TGCAGTGCTAGAGAGACCCCTCGGGCTTTCTTT.

In this sample, this clonotype turned up many times. The gene calls are TRBV24-1 and TRBJ1-2, with D tentatively TRBD1 (5 bases). V lost 1 base to trimming and J lost 9 bases, with 8 bases between them. The CDR3 totals 12 residues. Germline V gene sequence: CDR1 KGHDR, CDR2 SFDVKD. CDR3 nucleotides: TGTGCCACCAGTGATTTTGGGGCGCGCTACACCTTC. This sequence encodes CATSDFGARYTF.

This clonotype has a count of ten or more. The gene calls are TRBV18 and TRBJ1-2; no reliable D call. Trimming cost V 4 bases and J 5 bases, with 8 bases left between them. From germline, CDR1 is KGHSH and CDR2 LQKENI. CDR3 size: 12 residues. CDR3 coding DNA: TGTGCCAGCTCACGCCCCAATTATGGCTACACCTTC. Its protein product is CASSRPNYGYTF. The full variable domain, its missing parts supplied by reference TRBV18 and TRBJ1-2, is NAGVMQNPRHLVRRRGQEARLRCSPMKGHSHVYWYRQLPEEGLKFMVYLQKENIIDESGMPKERFSAEFPKEGPSILRIQQVVRGDSAAYFCASSRPNYGYTFGSGTRLTVV.

This clonotype was seen ten or more times. The chain links TRBV6-2 or TRBV6-3 to TRBJ1-3, with D unclear. The germline V and J ends were trimmed by 6 bases and 1 base, with 16 bases remaining between them. The CDR3 spans 16 residues. CDR1 MNHEY and CDR2 SVGEGT come from the germline V gene. In nucleotides, the CDR3 is TGTGCCAGCAGCCGTAGCCGGACGCTATCTGGAAACACCATATATTTT. Protein product: CASSRSRTLSGNTIYF.

This chain links TRBV7-8 with TRBJ2-5; TRBD1 matches 9 bases. CDR3 length: 15 amino acids. V was clipped by 3 bases and J by 4 bases; unmatched bases: 6. Looked up from germline, CDR1 is SGHVS and CDR2 is FQNEAQ. CDR3: CASSFGTGKGETQYF. The CDR3 DNA is TGTGCCAGCAGCTTCGGGACAGGGAAAGGAGAGACCCAGTACTTC.

In its sample, this clonotype was seen many times. The rearrangement links TRBV4-2 to TRBJ1-5, with a possible D match to TRBD1 (5 bases). In germline, CDR1 is LGHNA, CDR2 YNFKEQ. Between the trimmed V and J ends, which lost 0 bases and 4 bases, there was a span of 13 bases. This CDR3 region has 16 residues. CDR3 amino acids: CASSQEEAGPNQPQHF. CDR3 DNA: TGTGCCAGCAGCCAAGAAGAGGCGGGACCGAATCAGCCCCAGCATTTT.

V is TRBV19 and J is TRBJ1-1, with 8 bases aligning to TRBD1. V lost 3 bases and J lost 5; bases outside the gene matches: 8. Per the germline V gene, CDR1 is LNHDA and CDR2 is SQIVND (reference sequence). This CDR3 has 15 residues. The DNA of the CDR3 is TGTGCCAGTAGTATTCAGGGGGCGCAGGCGACTGAAGCTTTCTTT. Protein product: CASSIQGAQATEAFF.

At least ten counts were recorded for this clonotype. The genes are TRBV6-5 and TRBJ2-7; perhaps TRBD2 as D (6 bases). CDR1 and CDR2 (germline): MNHEY, SVGAGI. V shed 4 bases and J shed 3 bases, with 13 bases lying between them. The CDR3 totals 14 residues. CDR3 DNA sequence: TGTGCCAGCAGTTCCCCGGGACTTAACTACGAGCAGTACTTC. Its protein product is CASSSPGLNYEQYF.

This clonotype came up many times. V gene TRBV20-1 combines with J gene TRBJ1-5; 7 positions agree with TRBD1. Per the germline V gene, CDR1 is DFQATT and CDR2 is SNEGSKA (reference sequence). J gave up 5 bases and V 1 base, and 8 bases lay outside the gene matches. The CDR3 totals 15 residues. The CDR3, as DNA: TGCAGTGCTAGAGTAGGAGGGGGCCACGATCAGCCCCAGCATTTT. This translates into CSARVGGGHDQPQHF.

This rearrangement joins TRBV6-5 to TRBJ2-7; the match to TRBD1 covers 12 bases. Trimming took 4 bases from V and 7 from J; bases not matched to a gene: 11. The CDR3 loop spans 16 amino acids. Germline V gene data show CDR1 as MNHEY and CDR2 as SVGAGI. Here the CDR3 DNA reads TGTGCCAGCAGTTTCCCGGGACAGGGGGCGCCGGATGAGCAGTACTTC. Its translation: CASSFPGQGAPDEQYF.

This clonotype was seen many times. This chain joins TRBV12-3 or TRBV12-4 and TRBJ2-2; 7 bases fit TRBD2. The length of the CDR3 is 14 residues. J was trimmed by 5 bases and V by 5 bases; bases with no gene match: 5. The CDR3 nucleotides read TGTGCCAGCAGTCCCGGACTAGGGACCGGGGAGCTGTTTTTT. Its protein product is CASSPGLGTGELFF.

V is TRBV4-1 and J is TRBJ2-7, with TRBD1 identical over 7 bases. CDR3 length equals 15 residues. With V trimmed by 0 bases and J by 2 bases, 4 bases remained unmatched. In germline, CDR1 is MGHRA, CDR2 YSYEKL. The CDR3 nucleotides read TGCGCCAGCAGCCAAGAAGACAGGGAAACCTACGAGCAGTACTTC. Its translation: CASSQEDRETYEQYF.

This clonotype has ten or more counts. The CDR3 region has the DNA TGTGCCACCAGCAGAGTAACAGGGGTCCCCGCCGGCATATATGGCTACACCTTC. Encoded protein: CATSRVTGVPAGIYGYTF. V and J are TRBV15 and TRBJ1-2, with TRBD1 identical over 7 bases. Germline V CDR1 and CDR2: LNHNV, YYDKDF (reference sequence). The CDR3 spans 18 residues. The J segment lost 5 bases and the V segment lost 1 base, leaving 16 bases of the junction unmatched.

There are many counts of this clonotype. This chain uses TRBV15 with TRBJ1-5; the D is unclear. V was cut by 0 bases and J by 3 bases, with 9 bases left in between. CDR1 and CDR2 (germline): LNHNV, YYDKDF (reference sequence). The CDR3 totals 15 residues. The CDR3 DNA reads TGTGCCACCAGCAGAGAGTGGGTTTACAATCAGCCCCAGCATTTT. Residues: CATSREWVYNQPQHF.

The rearrangement joins TRBV20-1 to TRBJ2-7, with D perhaps matching TRBD2 (6 bases). Trimming left V 3 bases short and J 5 bases short, with 11 bases between. Germline values: CDR1 DFQATT, CDR2 SNEGSKA (reference sequence). The CDR3 has 12 amino acids. CDR3 nucleotides: TGCAGTGCTAGGGGGGGTTGGAACGAGCAGTACTTC. Its translation: CSARGGWNEQYF.

This clonotype came up many times. The V call is TRBV28, the J call TRBJ1-2; no definite D call. V lost 2 bases and J 3 bases, leaving 7 bases between the germline ends. CDR3 length equals 13 residues. Germline CDR1 is MDHEN and CDR2 is SYDVKM. DNA for the CDR3: TGTGCCAGCAGTTTACAGGTGCACTATGGCTACACCTTC. Protein product: CASSLQVHYGYTF.

The chain is built from TRBV28 and TRBJ2-7; maybe TRBD2 (6 bases). The CDR3 contains 15 residues. CDR1 is MDHEN and CDR2 is SYDVKM in the germline V gene. V lost 6 bases, J lost 0 bases, and 15 bases lay in between. CDR3: CASSPSSESSYEQYF. The CDR3 nucleotides read TGTGCCAGCAGCCCTTCTAGCGAGAGCTCCTACGAGCAGTACTTC.

In its sample, this clonotype was seen many times. The V gene is TRBV10-3, the J gene TRBJ1-6; no definite D call. Deletions cut 5 bases from V and 5 bases from J, with 7 bases between. Germline lookup yields CDR1 ENHRY and CDR2 SYGVKD. The CDR3 is 13 amino acids. CDR3: CAISRVNNSPLHF. DNA for the CDR3: TGTGCCATCAGTAGGGTAAATAATTCACCCCTCCACTTT.

V is TRBV11-3 and J is TRBJ1-2; TRBD1 aligns across 8 bases. Germline-derived CDR1 and CDR2 are SGHNT and YENEEA. The V and J ends lost 2 bases and 7 bases, in that order; junction bases with no gene match: 15. CDR3 length: 17 residues. CDR3 residues: CASSLRSRTGPYVGYTF. The CDR3 DNA reads as TGTGCCAGCAGCTTACGGAGTAGGACAGGGCCCTATGTTGGCTACACCTTC.

For the CDR3, the DNA is TGTGCCAGCAGCCTAGGCGCAGTTACCCACGAGCAGTACTTC. Amino acid sequence: CASSLGAVTHEQYF. The chain employs TRBV7-2 and TRBJ2-7, with D uncertain. The CDR3 sequence is 14 residues long. The germline V gene encodes CDR1 SGHTA and CDR2 FQGNSA. V gave up 5 bases and J gave up 5 bases, with 16 bases separating them.

As for this clonotype: At one end, the junction sequence differs from germline, possibly due to a read error. The chain has TRBV5-1 and TRBJ2-2; 7 nucleotides agree with TRBD1. CDR1 is SGHRS, CDR2 YFSETQ, per germline. This CDR3 spans 15 amino acids. This chain's CDR3 is CASRFRQGNTGELFF. CDR3 nucleotides: TGCGCCAGCCGCTTCAGACAGGGGAACACCGGGGAGCTGTTTTTT. Combining the CDR3 with reference TRBV5-1 and TRBJ2-2 gives the whole variable domain KAGVTQTPRYLIKTRGQQVTLSCSPISGHRSVSWYQQTPGQGLQFLFEYFSETQRNKGNFPGRFSGRQFSNSRSEMNVSTLELGDSALYLCASRFRQGNTGELFFGEGSRLTVL.

This clonotype has ten or more counts. This rearrangement joins TRBV12-3 or TRBV12-4 to TRBJ1-2; D is ambiguous. This CDR3 has 15 residues. Trimming removed 2 bases at V and 4 bases at J, with 14 bases between. The CDR3 nucleotides read TGTGCCAGCAGTTTATCGGCAGGCCCCATCTATGGCTACACCTTC. It codes for CASSLSAGPIYGYTF.

This clonotype was observed at least ten times. The genes are TRBV12-3 or TRBV12-4 and TRBJ2-2; 9 bases are a match to TRBD1. The CDR3 contains 15 residues. Trimming took 6 bases from V and 3 from J; bases not matched to a gene: 5. The CDR3 spells CASRLTGGYTGELFF. CDR3 DNA: TGTGCCAGCAGGCTAACAGGGGGCTACACCGGGGAGCTGTTTTTT.

On this clonotype: Relative to the germline gene, one junction end is altered; a read error may explain this. V is TRBV6-2 or TRBV6-3 and J is TRBJ2-5; maybe TRBD2 (5 bases). The CDR3 has 11 residues. CDR1 is MNHEY and CDR2 is SVGEGT in the germline V gene. This CDR3 is CASRAEESQYF. DNA of the CDR3: TGTGCCAGCAGAGCGGAAGAGTCCCAGTACTTC.